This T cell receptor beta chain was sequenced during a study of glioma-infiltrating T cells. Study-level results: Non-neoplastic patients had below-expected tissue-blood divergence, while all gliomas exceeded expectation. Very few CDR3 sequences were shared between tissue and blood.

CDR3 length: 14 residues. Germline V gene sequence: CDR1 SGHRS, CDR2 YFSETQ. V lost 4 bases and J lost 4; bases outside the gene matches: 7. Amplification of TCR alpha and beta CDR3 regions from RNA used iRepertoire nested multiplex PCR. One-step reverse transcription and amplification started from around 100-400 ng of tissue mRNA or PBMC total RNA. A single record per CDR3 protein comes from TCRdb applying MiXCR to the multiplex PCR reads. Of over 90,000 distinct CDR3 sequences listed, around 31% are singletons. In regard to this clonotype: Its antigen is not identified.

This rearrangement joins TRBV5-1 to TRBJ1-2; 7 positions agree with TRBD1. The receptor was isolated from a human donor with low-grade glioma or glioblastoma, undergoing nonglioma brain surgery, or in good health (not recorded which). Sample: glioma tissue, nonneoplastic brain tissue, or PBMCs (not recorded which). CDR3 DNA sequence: TGCGCCAGCAGCCCCGGGACAGCCTTCTATGGCTACACCTTC. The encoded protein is CASSPGTAFYGYTF.